Below, 28 T cell receptor beta chains from the same sample are listed, as sequenced in a study of a mutant IDH1 vaccine in newly diagnosed glioma. Sequenced by immunoSEQ multiplex PCR; TCRdb stores in-frame clones only, minus some. The table lists tens of thousands of clones, 83% of them singletons. Time point here: baseline, week 1 (first vaccination visit). The treatment here: pre-vaccination baseline after standard-of-care therapy. The sample in question was PBMCs, obtained from a glioma patient treated with radiotherapy, temozolomide or both. These receptor sequences come from a woman aged 45-59 years with glioma.

This clone was detected only a few times. V is TRBV4-1 and J is TRBJ1-4, with D unclear. The CDR3 has 14 residues. CDR1 is MGHRA, CDR2 YSYEKL, per germline. V was trimmed by 2 bases and J by 7 bases, leaving 11 bases between them. CDR3 in DNA: TGCGCCAGCAGCCAATCCGCAGGTGTTGAAAAACTGTTTTTT. Translating it yields CASSQSAGVEKLFF.

V and J are TRBV19 and TRBJ1-5; D may be TRBD1 (5 bases). Trimming left V 4 bases short and J 6 bases short, with 16 bases between. This CDR3 has 15 amino acids. Germline lookup yields CDR1 LNHDA and CDR2 SQIVND (reference sequence). This CDR3 is CASSTSGGEGQPQHF. CDR3 bases: TGTGCCAGTAGTACCTCGGGGGGGGAGGGTCAGCCCCAGCATTTT.

The J gene is TRBJ1-6, the V gene TRBV4-1; 8 nucleotides line up with TRBD1. This CDR3 is 14 amino acids long. J lost 10 bases, V lost 4 bases, and 6 bases had no gene match. From germline, CDR1 is MGHRA and CDR2 YSYEKL. The CDR3 DNA follows: TGCGCCAGCAGCCGCCTGACAGGGGAGTCACCCCTCCACTTT. Encoded protein: CASSRLTGESPLHF.

The rearrangement links TRBV19 to TRBJ1-5; D ambiguous. The CDR3 is 15 amino acids. Trimming took 10 bases from V and 2 from J, leaving 18 bases between them. Germline lookup yields CDR1 LNHDA and CDR2 SQIVND (reference sequence). The CDR3 is CATTSQPGGNQPQHF. CDR3 nucleotides: TGTGCCACCACATCGCAACCAGGCGGCAATCAGCCCCAGCATTTT.

The chain couples TRBV30 to TRBJ1-4, with 7 positions matching TRBD1. The CDR3 spans 16 residues. Germline V lookup: CDR1 GTSNPN, CDR2 SVGIG (reference sequence). The V segment lost 0 bases and the J segment 8 bases; nucleotides outside the gene matches: 12. CDR3 nucleotides: TGTGCCTGGAGTGTATGGTACCGACAGGGTGGGGAAAAACTGTTTTTT. Residues: CAWSVWYRQGGEKLFF.

A single count supports this clone. This rearrangement joins TRBV7-2 to TRBJ1-1; D unresolved. Germline lookup yields CDR1 SGHTA and CDR2 FQGNSA. V lost 2 bases, J lost 7 bases, and 11 bases lay in between. The length of the CDR3 is 13 residues. CDR3 in amino acids: CASSLLSSSEAFF. CDR3 bases: TGTGCCAGCAGCTTATTGAGTTCCAGTGAAGCTTTCTTT.

The chain links TRBV6-1 to TRBJ1-5, with 9 bases fitting TRBD1. The CDR3 loop spans 12 amino acids. After removal of 4 bases from V and 11 bases from J, the junction contained 3 bases not matched to a gene. Germline CDR1 and CDR2: MNHNS and SASEGT. The CDR3: CASSGDRVTQHF. Written as DNA, the CDR3 is TGTGCCAGCAGTGGGGACAGGGTAACCCAGCATTTT.

The chain uses TRBV5-1 and TRBJ2-1; the match to TRBD2 covers 16 bases. The CDR3 loop spans 15 amino acids. From germline, CDR1 is SGHRS and CDR2 YFSETQ. Trimming took 4 bases from V and 8 from J; bases not matched to a gene: 3. CDR3 sequence (DNA): TGCGCCAGCAGCACGGGACTAGCGGGGGGGCATGAGCAGTTCTTC. Encoded protein: CASSTGLAGGHEQFF.

The chain has TRBV6-6 and TRBJ1-5; D gene unclear. Germline V gene sequence: CDR1 MNHNY, CDR2 SVGAGI (reference sequence). This CDR3 is built from 14 residues. The V end lost 2 bases, the J end lost 2 bases, and 7 bases lay between the germline ends. The CDR3 loop reads CASSYVTGNQPQHF. The DNA of the CDR3 is TGTGCCAGCAGTTACGTCACAGGCAATCAGCCCCAGCATTTT.

In nucleotides, the CDR3 is TGTGCCAGCAGGGCAGGGTTAGGCTACACCTTC. Encoded protein: CASRAGLGYTF. The chain recombines TRBV6-4 with TRBJ1-2; possibly TRBD1 for D (5 bases). CDR3 length: 11 amino acids. Trimming removed 6 bases at V and 8 bases at J, with 10 bases between. Per germline, CDR1 MRHNA and CDR2 SNTAGT.

The chain recombines TRBV6-5 with TRBJ2-7, with a weak D call TRBD1 (6 bases). The CDR3 sequence is 14 residues long. With 2 bases removed from V and 2 bases from J, the gap between germline ends came to 10 bases. The germline V gene encodes CDR1 MNHEY and CDR2 SVGAGI. CDR3 residues: CASSYGQGPYEQYF. The CDR3 coding sequence is TGTGCCAGCAGTTACGGGCAGGGGCCCTACGAGCAGTACTTC.

This clone showed up just a few times. The V gene is TRBV30, the J gene TRBJ2-2, with TRBD1 matching over 7 bases. The CDR3 sequence is 14 residues long. From germline, CDR1 is GTSNPN and CDR2 SVGIG (reference sequence). The junction had 4 bases not matched to a gene; V was cut back by 3 bases and J by 3 bases. The CDR3 sequence is CAWSRTGYTGELFF. In DNA, the CDR3 is TGTGCCTGGAGCAGGACAGGCTACACCGGGGAGCTGTTTTTT. The whole variable domain, filled in from reference TRBV30 and TRBJ2-2, reads SQTIHQWPATLVQPVGSPLSLECTVEGTSNPNLYWYRQAAGRGLQLLFYSVGIGQISSEVPQNLSASRPQDRQFILSSKKLLLSDSGFYLCAWSRTGYTGELFFGEGSRLTVL.

The count of this clone is one. V gene TRBV10-3 combines with J gene TRBJ2-1, with 9 bases matching TRBD1. V shed 8 bases, J shed 7 bases, and the junction held 9 bases outside the gene matches. This CDR3 has 14 residues. Germline assignment: CDR1 ENHRY and CDR2 SYGVKD. CDR3 nucleotide sequence: TGTGCCATCCGACGGGACAGGGAGGGGAATGAGCAGTTCTTC. Encoded protein: CAIRRDREGNEQFF.

The chain couples TRBV4-2 to TRBJ1-2, with no clear D. Trimming removed 0 bases from V and 6 bases from J, with 5 bases in between. CDR1 is LGHNA, CDR2 YNFKEQ, per germline. The CDR3 loop spans 12 amino acids. The CDR3 DNA reads TGTGCCAGCAGCCAAGAGGGCAATGGCTACACCTTC. As protein: CASSQEGNGYTF.

V and J are TRBV11-2 and TRBJ1-2; 7 nucleotides match TRBD1. V gave up 5 bases and J gave up 4 bases; unmatched junction bases: 10. The CDR3 covers 15 residues. CDR1 and CDR2 from the germline V gene are SGHAT and FQNNGV. For the CDR3, the DNA is TGTGCCAGCAGCCCTCAGACAGGGCCACTCTATGGCTACACCTTC. Encoded protein: CASSPQTGPLYGYTF.

CDR3 residues: CASIPQDLPGNTIYF. The CDR3 DNA reads as TGTGCCAGCATCCCCCAGGATTTACCTGGAAACACCATATATTTT. This chain joins TRBV2 and TRBJ1-3, with D unresolved. The V end lost 7 bases, the J end lost 2 bases, and 15 bases lay between the germline ends. In germline, CDR1 is SNHLY, CDR2 FYNNEI. The CDR3 has 15 residues.

V gene TRBV7-2 combines with J gene TRBJ1-2; tentative D call: TRBD1 (6 bases). The germline V gene encodes CDR1 SGHTA and CDR2 FQGNSA. CDR3 length: 13 amino acids. V lost 3 bases and J lost 7, with 12 bases in between. The chain's CDR3 is CASSFGRTVGYTF. Here the CDR3 DNA reads TGTGCCAGCAGCTTTGGAAGGACAGTTGGCTACACCTTC.

The chain recombines TRBV5-1 with TRBJ2-1; weak D call: TRBD1 (8 bases). V lost 2 bases, J lost 3 bases, and 12 bases lay in between. This CDR3 region has 15 residues. The V gene's germline CDR1 is SGHRS and CDR2 YFSETQ. The CDR3 sequence: CASSLTGGVYNEQFF. The CDR3 DNA reads as TGCGCCAGCAGCTTAACAGGGGGGGTCTACAATGAGCAGTTCTTC.

This chain connects TRBV14 to TRBJ1-6, with no clear D. This CDR3 is built from 15 residues. Germline-derived CDR1 and CDR2 are SGHDN and FVKESK. V was shortened by 3 bases and J by 10 bases, with 16 bases between the two germline ends. The CDR3 DNA reads as TGTGCCAGCAGCCAGGGGAACCTTCGAGGGTCACCCCTCCACTTT. It translates to CASSQGNLRGSPLHF.

This clone came up once. The rearrangement links TRBV19 to TRBJ2-2; 7 positions agree with TRBD2. Germline V gene data show CDR1 as LNHDA and CDR2 as SQIVND (reference sequence). The length of the CDR3 is 15 residues. Losses at the gene ends were 7 bases for V and 4 bases for J; bases not matched to a gene: 9. CDR3 amino acids: CASIGGGRGTGELFF. As DNA, the CDR3 is TGTGCCAGTATTGGGGGGGGTCGGGGCACCGGGGAGCTGTTTTTT.

Turning to this clone: The sample contains more than one DNA sequence encoding this CDR3. V usage is TRBV9 and J usage is TRBJ1-5; possible D gene TRBD1, 5 bases. The CDR3 contains 15 residues. With 4 bases removed from V and 4 bases from J, the gap between germline ends came to 15 bases. Germline V gives CDR1 SGDLS, CDR2 YYNGEE. The CDR3 bases are TGTGCCAGCAGCACATACGGGACGGAAAATCAGCCCCAGCATTTT. As protein: CASSTYGTENQPQHF.

The V and J genes are TRBV5-1 and TRBJ2-2; TRBD2 might be the D (7 bases). This CDR3 region has 16 residues. Trimming stripped 0 bases from V and 6 bases from J, with 15 bases between. Germline CDR1 is SGHRS and CDR2 is YFSETQ. The CDR3 is CASSLGGGPRSGELFF. DNA of the CDR3: TGCGCCAGCAGCTTGGGGGGGGGCCCGAGATCCGGGGAGCTGTTTTTT.

This chain uses TRBV7-9 with TRBJ1-3; 8 positions agree with TRBD1. The CDR3 has 14 residues. The V gene's germline CDR1 is SEHNR and CDR2 FQNEAQ (reference sequence). The J segment lost 0 bases and the V segment lost 8 bases, leaving 3 bases of the junction unmatched. The CDR3 nucleotides are TGTGCCAGCTCAGGGGGCCTCTCTGGAAACACCATATATTTT. It yields the protein CASSGGLSGNTIYF.

This clone was detected a few times. The V call is TRBV29-1, the J call TRBJ1-1; 9 positions match TRBD1. The CDR3 runs 13 residues. With V trimmed by 6 bases and J by 2 bases, 4 bases remained unmatched. Germline CDR1 SQVTM, CDR2 ANQGSEA. CDR3 sequence: CSVGTGKNTEAFF. CDR3 DNA sequence: TGCAGCGTGGGGACAGGGAAAAACACTGAAGCTTTCTTT.

This clone was seen more than once but under ten times. The rearrangement links TRBV6-1 to TRBJ1-2; 8 positions agree with TRBD1. The CDR3 consists of 14 residues. CDR1 and CDR2 from the germline V gene are MNHNS and SASEGT. Losses at the gene ends were 7 bases for V and 7 bases for J; bases not matched to a gene: 11. CDR3 residues: CASKNPDRAGGYTF. The CDR3 DNA follows: TGTGCCAGCAAGAACCCGGACAGGGCAGGTGGCTACACCTTC.

The chain links TRBV11-2 to TRBJ2-7; D is unresolved. Germline loops: CDR1 SGHAT, CDR2 FQNNGV. This CDR3 is built from 13 residues. Trimming cost V 1 base and J 3 bases, with 7 bases left between them. This CDR3 reads CASSLGYSYEQYF. Here the CDR3 DNA reads TGTGCCAGCAGCTTAGGATACAGCTACGAGCAGTACTTC.

The chain carries TRBV27 and TRBJ2-7; 9 nucleotides agree with TRBD1. V trimming: 6 bases; J trimming: 4 bases; junction bases outside the gene matches: 7. CDR3 length: 14 amino acids. Germline-derived CDR1 and CDR2 are MNHEY and SMNVEV (reference sequence). CDR3: CASRRTGTGYEQYF. CDR3 DNA sequence: TGTGCCAGCAGAAGGACCGGGACAGGGTACGAGCAGTACTTC.

This clone was detected a few times. This chain uses TRBV6-4 with TRBJ1-6, with unresolved D. Germline lookup yields CDR1 MRHNA and CDR2 SNTAGT. CDR3 length: 14 residues. Trimming stripped 3 bases from V and 8 bases from J, with 11 bases between. The CDR3 sequence: CASSEAFRDSPLHF. CDR3 nucleotides: TGTGCCAGCAGTGAGGCCTTCAGAGATTCACCCCTCCACTTT.